A selection of T cell receptor beta chains follows, all from one sample in a study of blood T cell repertoires in COVID-19. Sequencing used immunoSEQ multiplex PCR; TCRdb keeps in-frame clones, though not all of them. The data contain 110,000 to 150,000 clones, 85% to 90% of them singletons. The sample was peripheral blood. The receptors here all came from an older woman with acute or convalescent COVID-19. Both conserved end residues are trimmed from each CDR3. The order of the fields is J gene, D gene, V gene, CDR3 protein. A D gene is named only where the DNA matches it firmly.

J: TRBJ2-7
D: -
V: TRBV6-5
CDR3: ASSRMGASYEQY

J: TRBJ1-6
D: -
V: TRBV28
CDR3: ASRGRGSAPLH

J: TRBJ2-1
D: -
V: TRBV30
CDR3: AWTGLGNEQF

J: TRBJ1-1
D: -
V: TRBV11-3
CDR3: ASSFPGGTMNTEAF

J: TRBJ1-2
D: -
V: TRBV28
CDR3: ASSQRAGTLYART

J: TRBJ2-7
D: TRBD1
V: TRBV6-5
CDR3: ASRMPGQGTYEQY

J: TRBJ2-2
D: -
V: TRBV19
CDR3: ASSIWGVFAGELF

J: TRBJ2-4
D: TRBD2
V: TRBV19
CDR3: ASSRFTGGKNIQY

J: TRBJ1-5
D: TRBD1
V: TRBV10-3
CDR3: AISASSAGGNNQPQH

J: TRBJ2-2
D: -
V: TRBV11-3
CDR3: ASSPNRFAGELF

J: TRBJ1-2
D: -
V: TRBV19
CDR3: ASSILRGGWQARGYT

J: TRBJ2-4
D: TRBD1
V: TRBV19
CDR3: ASRAPIWDRDENIQY

J: TRBJ2-3
D: TRBD2
V: TRBV9
CDR3: ASSGLQRGGTDTQY

J: TRBJ1-2
D: -
V: TRBV5-4
CDR3: ASSLAAQGVYGYT

J: TRBJ1-6
D: -
V: TRBV19
CDR3: ASSMGGPGNSPLH

J: TRBJ2-1
D: -
V: TRBV28
CDR3: ATNWGVSSYNEQF